The 27 T cell receptor beta chains given below trace back to one sample, sequenced in a study of OX40 agonist ivuxolimab in advanced cancers. Method: immunoSEQ multiplex PCR; TCRdb's copy keeps in-frame clones and lacks some. Here the sample spans roughly 66,000 clones, around 83% being singletons. Sequences were derived from CD4+ or CD8+ T cells sorted from blood, sampled in a trial of the OX40 agonist ivuxolimab. These receptors were collected from an adult with an advanced solid tumor such as melanoma, head and neck, liver or kidney cancer.

The J gene is TRBJ1-3, the V gene TRBV9; D remains unclear. CDR1 SGDLS and CDR2 YYNGEE come from the germline V gene. V lost 4 bases, J lost 0 bases, and 8 bases lay in between. This CDR3 is built from 14 residues. The CDR3 reads CASSPVLSGNTIYF. The CDR3 coding sequence is TGTGCCAGCAGCCCGGTCCTCTCTGGAAACACCATATATTTT.

V and J are TRBV6-5 and TRBJ1-1, with no clear D. The CDR3 is 15 amino acids. Trimming removed 8 bases at V and 0 bases at J, with 16 bases between. Germline V gene sequence: CDR1 MNHEY, CDR2 SVGAGI. CDR3 nucleotides: TGTGCCAGCCGATGGGCTGGCGCTATGAACACTGAAGCTTTCTTT. This gives the protein CASRWAGAMNTEAFF.

V gene TRBV5-8 combines with J gene TRBJ2-4, with no clear D. V dropped 0 bases and J dropped 0 bases, with 19 bases sitting between them. CDR3 length equals 19 residues. Germline lookup yields CDR1 SGHTS and CDR2 YDEGEE. As DNA, the CDR3 is TGTGCCAGCAGCTTGGGTCTAGTAAAGTCGACCATAGCCAAAAACATTCAGTACTTC. Protein: CASSLGLVKSTIAKNIQYF. Using reference TRBV5-8 and TRBJ2-4 for the parts outside the CDR3, the full variable domain is EAGVTQSPTHLIKTRGQQATLRCSPISGHTSVYWYQQALGLGLQFLLWYDEGEERNRGNFPPRFSGRQFPNYSSELNVNALELEDSALYLCASSLGLVKSTIAKNIQYFGAGTRLSVL.

The chain uses TRBV7-7 and TRBJ2-5; D gene uncertain. Germline loops: CDR1 SSHAT, CDR2 FNYEAQ (reference sequence). This CDR3 spans 19 amino acids. V lost 4 bases and J lost 4, with 28 bases in between. The CDR3 here is CASSSFSSPSVAGRETQYF. The CDR3 coding sequence is TGTGCCAGCAGCTCCTTCTCTTCCCCCTCGGTCGCAGGACGAGAGACCCAGTACTTC.

This rearrangement joins TRBV19 to TRBJ2-7; D gene ambiguous. The DNA end favors TRBJ2-5, so the J call may be wrong. The CDR3 contains 11 residues. Germline CDR1 and CDR2: LNHDA and SQIVND (reference sequence). CDR3 region: CASAGAETQYF. The CDR3, as DNA: TGTGCCAGTGCCGGAGCGGAGACCCAGTACTTC.

The chain carries TRBV2 and TRBJ2-1, with 14 bases fitting TRBD2. Trimming took 8 bases from V and 5 from J; bases not matched to a gene: 2. The CDR3 is made up of 14 amino acids. The germline V gene has CDR1 SNHLY and CDR2 FYNNEI. DNA for the CDR3: TGTGCCAGCGCGACTAGCGGGAGGGACAATGAGCAGTTCTTC. Its protein is CASATSGRDNEQFF. Combining the CDR3 with reference TRBV2 and TRBJ2-1 gives the whole variable domain EPEVTQTPSHQVTQMGQEVILRCVPISNHLYFYWYRQILGQKVEFLVSFYNNEISEKSEIFDDQFSVERPDGSNFTLKIRSTKLEDSAMYFCASATSGRDNEQFFGPGTRLTVL.

The rearrangement uses TRBV11-3 and TRBJ2-7; weak D call: TRBD1 (5 bases). V was trimmed by 2 bases and J by 3 bases, leaving 11 bases between them. The CDR3 totals 14 residues. CDR1 and CDR2 from the germline V gene are SGHNT and YENEEA. The CDR3 coding sequence is TGTGCCAGCAGCTTAAGTTCCGACAGCTACGAGCAGTACTTC. Amino acids: CASSLSSDSYEQYF.

This sequence joins TRBV4-2 and TRBJ2-7; 9 bases are shared with TRBD2. Unmatched junction bases numbered 10, after V lost 2 bases and J lost 2 bases. Germline CDR1 LGHNA, CDR2 YNFKEQ. The CDR3 runs to 17 residues. This CDR3 reads CASSQTLSGSPTYEQYF. CDR3 nucleotides: TGTGCCAGCAGCCAAACCCTTAGCGGGAGCCCTACCTACGAGCAGTACTTC.

The chain links TRBV5-1 to TRBJ2-1; D is undetermined. CDR3 length: 15 amino acids. Between the trimmed V and J ends, which lost 0 bases and 0 bases, there was a span of 7 bases. The germline V gene encodes CDR1 SGHRS and CDR2 YFSETQ. In DNA, the CDR3 is TGCGCCAGCAGCTTGGATGTTAGCTCCTACAATGAGCAGTTCTTC. Its protein product is CASSLDVSSYNEQFF.

The chain joins TRBV10-3 to TRBJ1-2; D perhaps matches TRBD1 (5 bases). The ends were cut back, 4 bases at V and 6 bases at J, with 18 bases in the middle. CDR3 length: 15 residues. Germline V gene sequence: CDR1 ENHRY, CDR2 SYGVKD. CDR3 protein: CAISGPAGREDGYTF. CDR3 coding DNA: TGTGCCATCAGTGGGCCGGCGGGGCGAGAGGATGGCTACACCTTC.

This chain connects TRBV29-1 to TRBJ2-7; the match to TRBD1 covers 8 bases. After removal of 6 bases from V and 3 bases from J, the junction contained 10 bases not matched to a gene. This CDR3 contains 14 residues. CDR1 is SQVTM and CDR2 is ANQGSEA in the germline V gene. CDR3 sequence: CSVKGSGGVYEQYF. DNA of the CDR3: TGCAGCGTCAAAGGGTCAGGGGGCGTCTACGAGCAGTACTTC.

V usage is TRBV29-1 and J usage is TRBJ2-1, with 11 bases lining up with TRBD1. After removal of 7 bases from V and 10 bases from J, the junction contained 9 bases not matched to a gene. The germline gives CDR1 SQVTM, CDR2 ANQGSEA. This CDR3 has 13 amino acids. The CDR3 DNA follows: TGCAGCGCCCAAGGACAGGGGGCAGGGGAGCAGTTCTTC. Its translation is CSAQGQGAGEQFF.

CDR3 DNA: TGTGCCAGCAGCTTAGGACTAGCGGGGATCAATGAGCAGTTCTTC. It specifies CASSLGLAGINEQFF. This sequence joins TRBV13 and TRBJ2-1, with TRBD2 matching over 10 bases. Germline CDR1 PRHDT, CDR2 FYEKMQ (reference sequence). Trimming at V came to 0 bases and at J to 6 bases, leaving 2 bases not matched to a gene. The CDR3 runs 15 residues.

This clone has a handful of counts. The chain is built from TRBV4-3 and TRBJ2-7, with 9 bases that match TRBD1. The trim removed 4 bases at V and 3 bases at J, leaving 7 bases unmatched. The CDR3 runs 15 residues. Germline-derived CDR1 and CDR2 are LGHNA and YSLEER. As DNA, the CDR3 is TGCGCCAGCAGCCGAGGACAGGGGTTGATCTACGAGCAGTACTTC. Amino acids: CASSRGQGLIYEQYF.

The sample holds a few counts of this clone. The chain couples TRBV5-1 to TRBJ2-7, with 7 bases fitting TRBD1. Trimming took 4 bases from V and 6 from J; bases not matched to a gene: 7. The V gene's germline CDR1 is SGHRS and CDR2 YFSETQ. This CDR3 has 13 residues. The CDR3 reads CASSVDRVAEQYF. The CDR3 DNA is TGCGCCAGCAGCGTTGACAGGGTGGCCGAGCAGTACTTC.

This clone was found a few times. The V gene is TRBV2, the J gene TRBJ2-7, with 10 positions matching TRBD2. Germline V gene sequence: CDR1 SNHLY, CDR2 FYNNEI. The V segment lost 5 bases and the J segment 6 bases; nucleotides outside the gene matches: 13. The CDR3 has 16 residues. The CDR3 DNA reads as TGTGCCAGCAGTCGCGACCAGACAGCGGGAGGGCCCGAGCAGTACTTC. Its translation: CASSRDQTAGGPEQYF.

V is TRBV18 and J is TRBJ1-5; 7 nucleotides match TRBD1. The junction had 6 bases not matched to a gene; V was cut back by 3 bases and J by 4 bases. The germline V gene has CDR1 KGHSH and CDR2 LQKENI. The CDR3 totals 15 residues. The CDR3 spells CASSPQGGLNQPQHF. CDR3 DNA: TGTGCCAGCTCACCCCAGGGGGGATTGAATCAGCCCCAGCATTTT.

The V and J genes are TRBV7-2 and TRBJ2-3; D is uncertain. The CDR3 runs 16 residues. Germline V CDR1 and CDR2: SGHTA, FQGNSA. Trimming took off 2 bases at V and 0 bases at J, with 12 bases between the two ends. The CDR3: CASSLNPGHSTDTQYF. The CDR3 DNA reads TGTGCCAGCAGCTTAAATCCGGGCCACAGCACAGATACGCAGTATTTT.

This chain connects TRBV6-1 to TRBJ1-1, with D maybe TRBD1 (6 bases). Trimming took 1 base from V and 5 from J, leaving 14 bases between them. The CDR3 extends over 15 amino acids. Germline V gives CDR1 MNHNS, CDR2 SASEGT. CDR3 DNA: TGTGCCAGCAGTGAAGGGGTATGGGGGGCAACTGAAGCTTTCTTT. Protein sequence: CASSEGVWGATEAFF.

This clone has only one observation. J is TRBJ1-1 and V is TRBV5-8; no reliable D call. Germline CDR1 reads SGHTS; CDR2 reads YDEGEE. V was pared by 0 bases and J by 0 bases, with 3 bases between. The CDR3 contains 13 residues. CDR3 loop: CASSLGMNTEAFF. The CDR3 DNA reads as TGTGCCAGCAGCTTGGGCATGAACACTGAAGCTTTCTTT.

This chain joins TRBV5-1 and TRBJ2-3; D possibly uses TRBD1 or TRBD2 (5 bases each). This CDR3 has 11 residues. The germline V and J ends were trimmed by 4 bases and 7 bases, with 7 bases remaining between them. The germline V gene encodes CDR1 SGHRS and CDR2 YFSETQ. CDR3 in amino acids: CASSEGNTQYF. CDR3 DNA sequence: TGCGCCAGCAGCGAGGGGAATACGCAGTATTTT.

The chain combines TRBV4-2 with TRBJ2-7; the match to TRBD2 covers 10 bases. The junction had 8 bases not matched to a gene; V was cut back by 0 bases and J by 0 bases. CDR3 length: 18 amino acids. In germline, CDR1 is LGHNA, CDR2 YNFKEQ. The CDR3 is CASSQDRSGRASSYEQYF. CDR3 DNA sequence: TGTGCCAGCAGCCAAGATCGGAGCGGGAGGGCCAGCTCCTACGAGCAGTACTTC.

The chain is built from TRBV29-1 and TRBJ1-2, with 7 positions matching TRBD1. V gave up 8 bases and J gave up 5 bases; unmatched junction bases: 5. Per germline, CDR1 SQVTM and CDR2 ANQGSEA. The CDR3 length is 11 residues. The CDR3 protein is CSSGTAYGYTF. DNA for the CDR3: TGCAGCTCCGGGACAGCGTATGGCTACACCTTC.

The chain has TRBV27 and TRBJ2-1, with a tentative D call TRBD1 (6 bases). Per the germline V gene, CDR1 is MNHEY and CDR2 is SMNVEV (reference sequence). V dropped 6 bases and J dropped 3 bases, with 15 bases sitting between them. This CDR3 contains 15 residues. DNA of the CDR3: TGTGCCAGCAGCAGCCGGGACACGGACTACAATGAGCAGTTCTTC. Translated, it gives CASSSRDTDYNEQFF.

In this sample, this clone turned up many times. This sample includes further DNA sequences coding for the same CDR3. The chain employs TRBV29-1 and TRBJ1-1, with D possibly matching TRBD1 (5 bases). The CDR3 loop spans 13 amino acids. V was shortened by 4 bases and J by 0 bases, with 9 bases between the two germline ends. Germline V gene sequence: CDR1 SQVTM, CDR2 ANQGSEA. The CDR3 spells CSVAVGLNTEAFF. CDR3 DNA sequence: TGCAGCGTTGCTGTGGGGCTGAACACTGAAGCTTTCTTT.

The rearrangement joins TRBV4-2 to TRBJ1-4, with D perhaps matching TRBD1 (6 bases). This CDR3 is built from 17 residues. V was cut by 1 base and J by 8 bases, with 20 bases left in between. Germline CDR1 is LGHNA and CDR2 is YNFKEQ. The CDR3 bases are TGTGCCAGCAGCCAAGCGATGGACAGCCGTTTTTGGGAAAAACTGTTTTTT. Protein product: CASSQAMDSRFWEKLFF.

This clone came up once. This chain joins TRBV7-2 and TRBJ1-3; D is unclear. The CDR3 consists of 17 residues. V dropped 1 base and J dropped 0 bases, with 13 bases sitting between them. The germline CDR1 and CDR2 sequences are SGHTA and FQGNSA. CDR3 sequence reads: CASSLDAGTNSGNTIYF. DNA for the CDR3: TGTGCCAGCAGCTTAGACGCAGGCACAAACTCTGGAAACACCATATATTTT.